This T cell receptor (beta chain) was documented in a study of monozygotic twins with cystic fibrosis. Points from the study as a whole: The repertoire was suggested to be naive-dominated, clonality median approximately 0.0098. Co-twins had the most similar V usage for 13 of 16 pairs, J for 8.

The CDR3 loop spans 15 amino acids. V shed 5 bases, J shed 8 bases, and the junction held 10 bases outside the gene matches. Germline V CDR1 and CDR2: SGHRS, YFSETQ. TCRdb's table, derived via immunoSEQ multiplex PCR, lists solely in-frame clones and lacks some. The top ten hold about 1.8% of the sample, which has approximately 34,000 clones, approximately 80% seen once. For this clone: No antigen is known for it.

Sequenced: blood. The sequence came from a girl aged 2 to 10 with cystic fibrosis. The J gene is TRBJ1-4, the V gene TRBV5-1; 9 bases align to TRBD1. The CDR3 here is CASRISGTGPEKLFF. The CDR3 region has the DNA TGCGCCAGCAGAATCTCCGGGACAGGGCCCGAAAAACTGTTTTTT.